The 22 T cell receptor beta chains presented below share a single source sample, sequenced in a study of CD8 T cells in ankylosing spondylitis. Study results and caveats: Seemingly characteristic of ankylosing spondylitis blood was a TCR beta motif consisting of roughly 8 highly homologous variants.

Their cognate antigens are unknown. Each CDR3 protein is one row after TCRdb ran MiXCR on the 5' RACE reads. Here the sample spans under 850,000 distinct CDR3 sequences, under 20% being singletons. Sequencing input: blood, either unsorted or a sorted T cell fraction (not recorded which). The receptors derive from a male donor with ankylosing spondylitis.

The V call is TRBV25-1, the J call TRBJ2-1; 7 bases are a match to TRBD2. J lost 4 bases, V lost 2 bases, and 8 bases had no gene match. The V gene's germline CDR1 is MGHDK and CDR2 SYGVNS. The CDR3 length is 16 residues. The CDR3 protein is CASSEGAGEIYNEQFF. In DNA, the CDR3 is TGTGCCAGCAGTGAAGGGGCGGGAGAGATTTACAATGAGCAGTTCTTC.

The CDR3 nucleotides are TGCAGCGTTGGGACCCCTGCCCAAGAGACCCAGTACTTC. Its translation is CSVGTPAQETQYF. The gene calls are TRBV29-1 and TRBJ2-5; no clear D. Germline CDR1 reads SQVTM; CDR2 reads ANQGSEA. The CDR3 extends over 13 amino acids. The V gene lost 4 bases and the J gene lost 1 base, with 10 bases spanning the gap.

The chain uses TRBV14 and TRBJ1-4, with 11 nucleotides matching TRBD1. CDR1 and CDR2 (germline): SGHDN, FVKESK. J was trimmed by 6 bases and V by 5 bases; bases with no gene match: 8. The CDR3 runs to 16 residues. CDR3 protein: CASSNLGQGGYEKLFF. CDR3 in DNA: TGTGCCAGCAGCAATTTGGGACAGGGGGGTTATGAAAAACTGTTTTTT.

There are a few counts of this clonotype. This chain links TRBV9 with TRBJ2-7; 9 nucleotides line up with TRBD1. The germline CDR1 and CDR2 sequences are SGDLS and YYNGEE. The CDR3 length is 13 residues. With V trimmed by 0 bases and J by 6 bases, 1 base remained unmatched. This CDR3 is CASSVGDRVEQYF. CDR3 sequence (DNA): TGTGCCAGCAGCGTAGGGGACAGGGTCGAGCAGTACTTC.

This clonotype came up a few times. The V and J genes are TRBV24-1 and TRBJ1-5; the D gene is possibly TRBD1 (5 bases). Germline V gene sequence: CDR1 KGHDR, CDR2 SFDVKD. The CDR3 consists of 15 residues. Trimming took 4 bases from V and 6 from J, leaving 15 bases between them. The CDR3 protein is CATSEGTALGQPQHF. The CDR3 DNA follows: TGTGCCACCAGTGAGGGGACTGCACTAGGTCAGCCCCAGCATTTT.

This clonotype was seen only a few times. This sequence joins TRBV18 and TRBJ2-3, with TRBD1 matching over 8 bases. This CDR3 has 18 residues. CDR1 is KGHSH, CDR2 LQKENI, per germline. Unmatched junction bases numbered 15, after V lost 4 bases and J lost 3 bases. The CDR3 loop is CASSLLGTGTGGTDTQYF. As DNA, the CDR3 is TGTGCCAGCTCACTACTTGGGACCGGGACAGGTGGAACAGATACGCAGTATTTT.

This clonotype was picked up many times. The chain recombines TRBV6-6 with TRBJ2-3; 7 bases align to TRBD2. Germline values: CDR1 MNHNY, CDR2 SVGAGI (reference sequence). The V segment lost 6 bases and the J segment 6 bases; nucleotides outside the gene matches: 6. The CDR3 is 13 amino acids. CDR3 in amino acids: CASSPGGLDTQYF. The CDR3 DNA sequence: TGTGCCAGCAGCCCCGGGGGGTTGGATACGCAGTATTTT.

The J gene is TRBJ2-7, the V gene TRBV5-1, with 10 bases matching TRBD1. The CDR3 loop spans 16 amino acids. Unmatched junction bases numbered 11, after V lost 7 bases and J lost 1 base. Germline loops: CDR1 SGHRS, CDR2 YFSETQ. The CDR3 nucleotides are TGCGCCAGCGCCATGAGACCGGGACAGGGGTCCTACGAGCAGTACTTC. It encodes CASAMRPGQGSYEQYF.

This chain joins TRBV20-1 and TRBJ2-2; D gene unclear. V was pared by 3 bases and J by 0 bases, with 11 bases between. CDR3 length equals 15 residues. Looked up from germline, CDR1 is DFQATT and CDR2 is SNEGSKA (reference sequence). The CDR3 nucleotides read TGCAGTGCTAGCCCGACAACCGCGAACACCGGGGAGCTGTTTTTT. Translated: CSASPTTANTGELFF.

CDR3 coding DNA: TGTGCCATCAGGGGGACAGATATCCAAGAGACCCAGTACTTC. Its protein is CAIRGTDIQETQYF. The V and J genes are TRBV10-3 and TRBJ2-5; TRBD1 matches 7 bases. V lost 6 bases and J lost 1; bases outside the gene matches: 5. The length of the CDR3 is 14 residues. Germline V gene lookup returns CDR1 ENHRY and CDR2 SYGVKD.

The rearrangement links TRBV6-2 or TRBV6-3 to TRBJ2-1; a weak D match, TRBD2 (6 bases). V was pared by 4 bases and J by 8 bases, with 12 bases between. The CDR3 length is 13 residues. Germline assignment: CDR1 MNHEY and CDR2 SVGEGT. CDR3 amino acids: CASSWTTSYEQFF. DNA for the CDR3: TGTGCCAGCAGTTGGACGACTAGTTATGAGCAGTTCTTC.

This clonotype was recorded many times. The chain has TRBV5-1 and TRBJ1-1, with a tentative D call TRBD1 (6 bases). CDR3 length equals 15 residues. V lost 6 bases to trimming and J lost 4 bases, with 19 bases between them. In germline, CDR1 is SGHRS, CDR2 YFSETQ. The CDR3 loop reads CASTSSVTGGTEAFF. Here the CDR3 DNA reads TGCGCCAGCACCTCCAGCGTGACAGGTGGCACTGAAGCTTTCTTT.

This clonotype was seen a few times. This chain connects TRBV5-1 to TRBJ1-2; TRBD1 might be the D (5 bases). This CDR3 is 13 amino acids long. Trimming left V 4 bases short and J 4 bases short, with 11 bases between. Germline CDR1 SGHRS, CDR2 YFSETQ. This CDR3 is CASSPRDLYGYTF. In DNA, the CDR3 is TGCGCCAGCAGCCCAAGGGACCTCTATGGCTACACCTTC. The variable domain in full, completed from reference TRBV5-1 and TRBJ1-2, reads KAGVTQTPRYLIKTRGQQVTLSCSPISGHRSVSWYQQTPGQGLQFLFEYFSETQRNKGNFPGRFSGRQFSNSRSEMNVSTLELGDSALYLCASSPRDLYGYTFGSGTRLTVV.

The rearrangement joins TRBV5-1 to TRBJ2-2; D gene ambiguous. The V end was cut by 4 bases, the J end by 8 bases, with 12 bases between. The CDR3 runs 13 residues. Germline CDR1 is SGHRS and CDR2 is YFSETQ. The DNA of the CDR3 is TGCGCCAGCAGCCTGGTAAACGATGGGGAGCTGTTTTTT. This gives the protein CASSLVNDGELFF.

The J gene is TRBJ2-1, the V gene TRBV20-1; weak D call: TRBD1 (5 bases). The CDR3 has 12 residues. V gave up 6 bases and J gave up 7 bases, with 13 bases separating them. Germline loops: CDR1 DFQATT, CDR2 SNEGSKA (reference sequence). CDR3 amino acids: CSAPSGLNEQFF. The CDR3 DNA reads TGCAGTGCCCCCTCAGGGTTAAATGAGCAGTTCTTC.

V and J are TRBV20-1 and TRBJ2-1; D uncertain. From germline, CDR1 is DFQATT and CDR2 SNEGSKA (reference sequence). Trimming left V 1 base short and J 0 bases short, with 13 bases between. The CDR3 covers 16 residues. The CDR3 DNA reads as TGCAGTGCTAGAGTGGGCTTTCCGAGCTCCTACAATGAGCAGTTCTTC. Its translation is CSARVGFPSSYNEQFF.

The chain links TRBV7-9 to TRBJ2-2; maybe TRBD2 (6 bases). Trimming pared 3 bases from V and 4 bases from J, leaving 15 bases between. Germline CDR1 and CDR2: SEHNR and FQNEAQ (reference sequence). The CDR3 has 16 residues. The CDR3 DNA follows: TGTGCCAGCAGCTTTTCCGGGGGTGCGAGCACCGGGGAGCTGTTTTTT. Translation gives CASSFSGGASTGELFF.

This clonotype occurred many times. The CDR3 spells CATSREVGLAVLTDTQYF. The CDR3 nucleotides are TGTGCCACCAGCAGAGAGGTAGGACTAGCGGTGCTCACAGATACGCAGTATTTT. This sequence joins TRBV15 and TRBJ2-3; 10 bases line up with TRBD2. J gave up 2 bases and V 0 bases, and 8 bases lay outside the gene matches. Germline V lookup: CDR1 LNHNV, CDR2 YYDKDF (reference sequence). This CDR3 is 18 amino acids long.

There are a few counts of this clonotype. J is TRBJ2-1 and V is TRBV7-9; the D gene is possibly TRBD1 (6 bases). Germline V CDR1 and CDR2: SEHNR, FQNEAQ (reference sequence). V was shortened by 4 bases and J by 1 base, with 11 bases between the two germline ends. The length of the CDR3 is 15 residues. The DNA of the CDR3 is TGTGCCAGCAGCTCAGCCGGGACATCCTACAATGAGCAGTTCTTC. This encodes CASSSAGTSYNEQFF.

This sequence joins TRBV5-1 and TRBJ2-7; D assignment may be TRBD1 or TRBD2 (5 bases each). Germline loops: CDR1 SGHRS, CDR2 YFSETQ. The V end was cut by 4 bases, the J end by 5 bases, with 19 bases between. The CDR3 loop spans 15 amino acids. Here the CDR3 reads CASSVIAGTSDEQYF. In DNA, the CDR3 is TGCGCCAGCAGCGTCATAGCCGGGACGTCGGACGAGCAGTACTTC.

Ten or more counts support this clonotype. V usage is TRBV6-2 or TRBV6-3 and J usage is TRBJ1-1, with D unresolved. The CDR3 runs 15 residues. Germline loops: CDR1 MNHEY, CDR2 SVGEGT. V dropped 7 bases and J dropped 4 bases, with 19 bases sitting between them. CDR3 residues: CASTRVSPLVTEAFF. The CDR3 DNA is TGTGCCAGCACCCGGGTCAGCCCATTAGTCACTGAAGCTTTCTTT.

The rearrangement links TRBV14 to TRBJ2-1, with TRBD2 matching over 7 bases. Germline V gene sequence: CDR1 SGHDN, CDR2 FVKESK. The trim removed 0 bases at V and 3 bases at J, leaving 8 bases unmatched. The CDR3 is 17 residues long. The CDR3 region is CASSQDIASGYYNEQFF. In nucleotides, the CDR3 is TGTGCCAGCAGCCAAGATATCGCTAGCGGATACTACAATGAGCAGTTCTTC.